This record covers a single T cell receptor (beta chain). Its matching antigen is unknown. This specimen comes from a study of T cell responses to AZD1222 COVID-19 vaccine. V was trimmed by 3 bases and J by 8 bases, leaving 13 bases between them. The CDR3 runs 13 residues. Germline assignment: CDR1 SGHAT and CDR2 FQNNGV. Study outcomes and limitations: Once two AZD1222 doses were given, Spike-specific TCR breadth and depth went up. Seropositive AZD1222 recipients at baseline numbered only five or six.

The assay was immunoSEQ multiplex PCR, and TCRdb's table has in-frame clones only and misses some. The table shows about 120,000 clones, with 93% occurring only once. The sample here was peripheral blood, taken on day 0 of AZD1222 vaccination. The sequence was obtained from an adult in good health. The V and J genes are TRBV11-2 and TRBJ1-2; unclear D gene. The CDR3 loop reads CASSLNTGWGYTF. CDR3 coding DNA: TGTGCCAGCAGCTTGAACACCGGGTGGGGCTACACCTTC.